The 15 T cell receptor beta chains below were found in one sample sequenced in a study of blood T cell repertoires in COVID-19 (TCRdb year 2020). The library relied on the immunoSEQ multiplex PCR assay. The clones in this table, taken by TCRdb from immuneACCESS, are in-frame only. Not every clone is retained; where verified, under half of the shortfall comes from an unresolved V gene, and the cause of the rest is unknown. The sample table contains 200,000 to 300,000 clones; only one count was recorded for 70% to 90% of them. In total, the top ten clones hold roughly 3.9% of the sample. The sequencing sample was made of peripheral blood. These receptor sequences come from a woman aged 40 to 49 with acute or convalescent COVID-19.

The chain links TRBV2 to TRBJ1-5, with D uncertain. V gave up 7 bases and J gave up 6 bases, with 13 bases separating them. Germline V CDR1 and CDR2: SNHLY, FYNNEI. The CDR3 is 13 residues long. This CDR3 reads CASTTLGSQPQHF. The DNA of the CDR3 is TGTGCCAGCACTACGTTGGGGAGTCAGCCCCAGCATTTT.

V gene TRBV27 combines with J gene TRBJ1-2; D perhaps matches TRBD1 (6 bases). Between the trimmed V and J ends, which lost 6 bases and 4 bases, there was a span of 15 bases. Per the germline V gene, CDR1 is MNHEY and CDR2 is SMNVEV (reference sequence). This CDR3 comprises 14 residues. The CDR3 sequence is CASSLHRTVYGYTF. DNA for the CDR3: TGTGCCAGCAGCCTACATCGGACAGTCTATGGCTACACCTTC.

This clone was counted between two and nine times. This sequence joins TRBV7-3 and TRBJ2-1; TRBD2 agrees at 10 bases. CDR1 and CDR2 from the germline V gene are SGHTA and FQGTGA. V gave up 5 bases and J gave up 3 bases; unmatched junction bases: 7. The CDR3 contains 16 residues. The CDR3 DNA sequence: TGTGCCAGCAGCCAATGGACTAGCGGAGTCTACAATGAGCAGTTCTTC. This translates into CASSQWTSGVYNEQFF.

This clone was picked up a small number of times. This sequence joins TRBV6-5 and TRBJ1-1; D remains ambiguous. CDR3 length: 14 residues. The V and J ends lost 7 bases and 0 bases respectively, with 12 bases between them. The germline V gene encodes CDR1 MNHEY and CDR2 SVGAGI. The CDR3 region is CASILSGMNTEAFF. The CDR3 coding sequence is TGTGCCAGCATTTTAAGCGGGATGAACACTGAAGCTTTCTTT.

CDR3: CASSTRQPRRGYTF. The CDR3 coding sequence is TGTGCCAGCAGTACAAGACAGCCTCGGCGTGGCTACACCTTC. V usage is TRBV6-5 and J usage is TRBJ1-2; a possible D gene is TRBD1 (5 bases). The V gene's germline CDR1 is MNHEY and CDR2 SVGAGI. There are 14 residues in the CDR3. The germline V and J ends were trimmed by 5 bases and 7 bases, with 17 bases remaining between them.

With regard to this clone: The junction departs from germline at one end; a sequencing error may be responsible. The V gene is TRBV20-1, the J gene TRBJ1-2, with 8 bases fitting TRBD1. This CDR3 spans 10 amino acids. The germline gives CDR1 DFQATT, CDR2 SNEGSKA (reference sequence). The CDR3 DNA is TGCAGTGCTCTCCAGACAGGGGAATCTTTC. This translates into CSALQTGESF.

The rearrangement joins TRBV5-6 to TRBJ1-6, with TRBD1 matching 8 bases. Germline CDR1 is SGHDT and CDR2 is YYEEEE. The CDR3 length is 15 residues. Unmatched junction bases numbered 3, after V lost 2 bases and J lost 5 bases. Here the CDR3 reads CASSFEDRDNSPLHF. The DNA for the CDR3 is TGTGCCAGCAGCTTCGAGGACAGGGATAATTCACCCCTCCACTTT.

The chain employs TRBV2 and TRBJ2-5; a weak D match, TRBD1 (6 bases). Germline values: CDR1 SNHLY, CDR2 FYNNEI. The CDR3 covers 14 residues. V was pared by 8 bases and J by 5 bases, with 18 bases between. The CDR3 DNA reads as TGTGCCAGCGGAAAAGACAGGCGAGGGGAGACCCAGTACTTC. It is translated as CASGKDRRGETQYF.

The J gene is TRBJ2-5, the V gene TRBV6-6, with D perhaps matching TRBD1 (6 bases). The CDR3 totals 14 residues. Looked up from germline, CDR1 is MNHNY and CDR2 is SVGAGI (reference sequence). The V and J ends lost 5 bases and 4 bases respectively, with 14 bases between them. The CDR3 spells CASSRTAGVETQYF. The CDR3 region has the DNA TGTGCCAGCAGTCGCACCGCAGGGGTAGAGACCCAGTACTTC.

V usage is TRBV12-3 or TRBV12-4 and J usage is TRBJ1-1; D gene uncertain. The CDR3 runs to 13 residues. V was pared by 7 bases and J by 4 bases, with 13 bases between. The CDR3 DNA follows: TGTGCCAGCACCAATACCCTGCGCACTGAAGCTTTCTTT. Its protein is CASTNTLRTEAFF.

The V gene is TRBV2, the J gene TRBJ1-2, with D maybe TRBD1 (5 bases). The CDR3 runs to 14 residues. Deletions cut 5 bases from V and 4 bases from J, with 14 bases between. CDR1 and CDR2 (germline): SNHLY, FYNNEI. The CDR3 DNA reads TGTGCCAGCAGTTCACTTGAAGACAGCTATGGCTACACCTTC. It yields the protein CASSSLEDSYGYTF.

The V call is TRBV6-6, the J call TRBJ1-3; the D is unclear. V lost 6 bases and J lost 7, with 10 bases in between. Per germline, CDR1 MNHNY and CDR2 SVGAGI (reference sequence). The CDR3 loop spans 12 amino acids. CDR3 in DNA: TGTGCCAGCAGCATCGACATCAACACCATATATTTT. Encoded protein: CASSIDINTIYF.

The V gene is TRBV21-1, the J gene TRBJ2-7; the table's D call, TRBD1, was not checked against the DNA. TRBV21-1 is flagged as a pseudogene. The CDR3 consists of 17 residues. CDR3 sequence (DNA): TGTGCCAGCAGCAAGAAGGGCGGCAGGGGAACAAGTAGCGAGCAGTACGTC. Residues: CASSKKGGRGTSSEQYV.

This chain links TRBV11-2 with TRBJ2-3; 11 bases align to TRBD2. This CDR3 has 15 residues. CDR1 is SGHAT and CDR2 is FQNNGV in the germline V gene. J gave up 5 bases and V 5 bases, and 6 bases lay outside the gene matches. CDR3: CASSTLAGAGDTQYF. As DNA, the CDR3 is TGTGCCAGCAGCACACTAGCGGGGGCAGGAGATACGCAGTATTTT.

The chain is built from TRBV5-1 and TRBJ2-3, with 7 bases identical to TRBD2. The J segment lost 2 bases and the V segment lost 4 bases, leaving 13 bases of the junction unmatched. Germline assignment: CDR1 SGHRS and CDR2 YFSETQ. The CDR3 length is 17 residues. The CDR3 nucleotides are TGCGCCAGCAGCCTCGATGGAAGGCGGGGGTTCACAGATACGCAGTATTTT. Translating gives CASSLDGRRGFTDTQYF.